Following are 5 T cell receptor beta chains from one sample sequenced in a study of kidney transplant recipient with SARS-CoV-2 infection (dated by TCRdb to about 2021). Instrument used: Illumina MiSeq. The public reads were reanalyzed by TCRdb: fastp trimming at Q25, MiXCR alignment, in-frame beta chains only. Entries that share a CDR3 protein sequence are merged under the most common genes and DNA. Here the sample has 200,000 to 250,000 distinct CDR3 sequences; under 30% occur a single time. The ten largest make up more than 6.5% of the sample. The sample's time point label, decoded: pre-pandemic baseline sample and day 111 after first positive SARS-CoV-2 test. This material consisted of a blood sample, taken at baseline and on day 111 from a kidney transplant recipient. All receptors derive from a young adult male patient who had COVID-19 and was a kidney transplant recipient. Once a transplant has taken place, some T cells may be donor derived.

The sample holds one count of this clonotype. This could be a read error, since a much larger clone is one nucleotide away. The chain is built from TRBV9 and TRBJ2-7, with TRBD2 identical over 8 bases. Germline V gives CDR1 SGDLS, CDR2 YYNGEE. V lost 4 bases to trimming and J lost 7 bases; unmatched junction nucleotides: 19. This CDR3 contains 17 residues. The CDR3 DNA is TGTGCCAGCAGCCCCTGGGGAGCGGGAGAACTTCGTAATGAGCAGTACTTC. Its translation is CASSPWGAGELRNEQYF.

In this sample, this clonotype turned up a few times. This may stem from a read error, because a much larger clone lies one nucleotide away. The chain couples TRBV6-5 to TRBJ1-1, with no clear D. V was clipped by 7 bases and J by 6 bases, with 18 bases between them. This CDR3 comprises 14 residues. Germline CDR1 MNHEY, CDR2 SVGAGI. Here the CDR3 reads CASNSVRAGAEAFF. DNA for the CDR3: TGTGCCAGCAATTCCGTGCGGGCGGGCGCTGAAGCTTTCTTT.

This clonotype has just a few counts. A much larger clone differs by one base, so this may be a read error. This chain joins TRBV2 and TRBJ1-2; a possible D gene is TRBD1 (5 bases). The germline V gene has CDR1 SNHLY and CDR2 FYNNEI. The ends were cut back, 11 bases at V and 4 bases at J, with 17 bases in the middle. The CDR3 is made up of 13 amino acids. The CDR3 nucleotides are TGTGCCGGCTGGGGGGGGAAGGGCTATGGCTACACCTTC. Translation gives CAGWGGKGYGYTF.

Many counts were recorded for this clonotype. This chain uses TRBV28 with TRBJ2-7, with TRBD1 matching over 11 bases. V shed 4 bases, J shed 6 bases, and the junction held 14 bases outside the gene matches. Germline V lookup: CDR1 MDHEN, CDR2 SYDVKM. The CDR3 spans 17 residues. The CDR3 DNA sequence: TGTGCCAGCAGTTCTAAGGGGGGACAGGGGGTCGACGGCGAGCAGTACTTC. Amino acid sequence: CASSSKGGQGVDGEQYF.

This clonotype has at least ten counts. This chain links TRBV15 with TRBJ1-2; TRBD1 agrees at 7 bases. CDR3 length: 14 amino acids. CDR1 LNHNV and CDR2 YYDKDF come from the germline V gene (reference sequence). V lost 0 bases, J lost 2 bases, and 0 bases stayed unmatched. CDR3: CATSRETGNYGYTF. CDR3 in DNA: TGTGCCACCAGCAGAGAGACAGGGAACTATGGCTACACCTTC.